The sequence of this T cell receptor (beta chain) was determined in a study of siplizumab effects on memory and regulatory T cells. Study results and limitations: The mapping of alloreactive clones to unstimulated subsets covered only a minor fraction of them. It seemed that naive T cells were more diverse than memory cells and were major contributors to the alloresponse. Whether proliferating Tregs in siplizumab cultures suppress was not functionally confirmed.

Germline values: CDR1 SEHNR, CDR2 FQNEAQ (reference sequence). With V trimmed by 0 bases and J by 2 bases, 7 bases remained unmatched. This CDR3 is built from 16 residues. On this clone itself: Its specificity is unknown.

The assay looked at some 93,000 TCR templates in each sample. TCRdb keeps only in-frame clones here, not all; method: immunoSEQ multiplex PCR. Among fewer than 100,000 clones listed, around 93% were seen once. The sequencing input was CD8+ T cells sorted from blood. The V and J genes are TRBV7-9 and TRBJ2-7; 7 positions match TRBD1. The TCR sequence derives from a human donor in good health. The CDR3 sequence: CASSLALGTAAYEQYF. In DNA form, the CDR3 reads TGTGCCAGCAGCTTAGCGCTCGGGACAGCTGCCTACGAGCAGTACTTC.